One T cell receptor beta chain is described in this entry. These data come from a study of cytomegalovirus exposure and HLA in healthy donors. The CDR3 sequence is 16 residues long. Germline V gene data show CDR1 as LGHNA and CDR2 as YNFKEQ. V lost 1 base and J lost 3, with 16 bases in between. This table comes from immunoSEQ multiplex PCR, and its TCRdb copy is limited to in-frame clones, with some not included. The profile covers 250,000 to 400,000 clones, with roughly 87% appearing a single time and 0.95% to 1.5% taken by the ten largest. The receptor was isolated from a woman under 40 in good health and CMV-seropositive. This rearrangement joins TRBV4-2 to TRBJ2-7; unclear D gene. The specimen sequenced was PBMCs. In DNA form, the CDR3 reads TGTGCCAGCAGCCAAGCCTCGGGTGCTCATGACTACGAGCAGTACTTC. This codes for CASSQASGAHDYEQYF.